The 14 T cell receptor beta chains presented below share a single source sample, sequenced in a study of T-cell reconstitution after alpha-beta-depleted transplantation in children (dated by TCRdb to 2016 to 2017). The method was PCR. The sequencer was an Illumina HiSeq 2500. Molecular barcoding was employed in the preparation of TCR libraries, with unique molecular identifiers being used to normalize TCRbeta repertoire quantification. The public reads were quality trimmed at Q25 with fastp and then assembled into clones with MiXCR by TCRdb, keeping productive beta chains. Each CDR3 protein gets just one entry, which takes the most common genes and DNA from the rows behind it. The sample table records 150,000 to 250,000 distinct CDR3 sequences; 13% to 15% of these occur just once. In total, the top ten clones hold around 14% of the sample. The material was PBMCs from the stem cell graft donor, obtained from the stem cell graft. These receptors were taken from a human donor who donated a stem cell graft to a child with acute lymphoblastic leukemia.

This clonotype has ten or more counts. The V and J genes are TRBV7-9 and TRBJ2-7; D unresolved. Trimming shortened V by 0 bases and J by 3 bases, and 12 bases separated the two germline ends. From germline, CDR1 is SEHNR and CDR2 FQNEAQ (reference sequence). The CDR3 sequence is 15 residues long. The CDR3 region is CASSLASGSHYEQYF. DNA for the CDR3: TGTGCCAGCAGCTTAGCTTCGGGCAGCCACTACGAGCAGTACTTC.

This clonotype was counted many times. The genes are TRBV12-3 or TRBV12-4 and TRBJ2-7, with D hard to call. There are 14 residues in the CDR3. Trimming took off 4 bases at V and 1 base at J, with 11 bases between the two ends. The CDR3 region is CASSSGPMSYEQYF. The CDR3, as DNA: TGTGCCAGCAGTTCCGGGCCGATGTCCTACGAGCAGTACTTC.

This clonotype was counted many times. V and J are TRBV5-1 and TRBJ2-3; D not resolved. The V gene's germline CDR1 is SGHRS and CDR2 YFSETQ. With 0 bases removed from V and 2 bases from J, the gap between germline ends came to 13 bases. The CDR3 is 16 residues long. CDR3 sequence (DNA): TGCGCCAGCAGCTTGGTCGATAAACCGATCACAGATACGCAGTATTTT. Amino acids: CASSLVDKPITDTQYF.

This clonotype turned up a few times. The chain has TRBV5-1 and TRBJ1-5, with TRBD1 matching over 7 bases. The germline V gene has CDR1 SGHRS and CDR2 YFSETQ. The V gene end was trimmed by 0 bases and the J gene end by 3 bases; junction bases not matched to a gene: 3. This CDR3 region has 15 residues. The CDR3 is CASSLGGQFNQPQHF. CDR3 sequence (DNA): TGCGCCAGCAGCTTGGGGGGACAGTTCAATCAGCCCCAGCATTTT.

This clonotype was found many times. CDR3 residues: CASRLAMNTGELFF. The CDR3 DNA reads as TGTGCCAGCAGGCTAGCGATGAACACCGGGGAGCTGTTTTTT. The chain joins TRBV12-3 or TRBV12-4 to TRBJ2-2, with D perhaps matching TRBD2 (6 bases). The CDR3 is 14 residues long. V was pared by 6 bases and J by 1 base, with 9 bases between.

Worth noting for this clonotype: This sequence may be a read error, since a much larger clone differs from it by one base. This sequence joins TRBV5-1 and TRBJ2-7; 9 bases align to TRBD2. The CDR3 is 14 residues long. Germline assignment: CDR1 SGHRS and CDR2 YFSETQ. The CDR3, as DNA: TGCGCCAGCAGCGCCGGGACTAGCCTCTACGAGCGGTACTTC. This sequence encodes CASSAGTSLYERYF.

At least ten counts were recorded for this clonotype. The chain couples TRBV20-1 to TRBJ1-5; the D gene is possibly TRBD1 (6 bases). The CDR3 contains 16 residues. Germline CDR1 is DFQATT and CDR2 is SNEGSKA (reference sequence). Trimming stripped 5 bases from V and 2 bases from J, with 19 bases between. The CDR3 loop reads CSAGPQGGVGNQPQHF. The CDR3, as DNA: TGCAGTGCTGGACCTCAAGGGGGGGTAGGCAATCAGCCCCAGCATTTT.

CDR3 in DNA: TGTGCCAGCAGCTTAACCGGGACCGATGAGAACTCCTACGAGCAGTACTTC. It translates to CASSLTGTDENSYEQYF. The chain recombines TRBV7-9 with TRBJ2-7; D could derive from TRBD1 or TRBD2 (5 bases each). The CDR3 length is 17 residues. V gave up 2 bases and J gave up 0 bases, with 17 bases separating them. Germline CDR1 and CDR2: SEHNR and FQNEAQ (reference sequence).

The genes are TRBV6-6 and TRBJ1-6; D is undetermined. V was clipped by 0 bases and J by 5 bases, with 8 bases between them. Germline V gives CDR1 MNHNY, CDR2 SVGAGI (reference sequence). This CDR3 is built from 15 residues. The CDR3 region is CASSYSIHHNSPLHF. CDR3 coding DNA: TGTGCCAGCAGTTACTCGATACACCATAATTCACCCCTCCACTTT.

CDR3 in DNA: TGTGCCAGTAGTATAGTTCAGATCTCGAACACCGGGGAGCTGTTTTTT. It translates to CASSIVQISNTGELFF. The chain joins TRBV19 to TRBJ2-2; D remains unclear. Deletions cut 1 base from V and 0 bases from J, with 9 bases between. CDR3 length equals 16 residues. Germline V gene sequence: CDR1 LNHDA, CDR2 SQIVND (reference sequence). The full variable domain, rest sourced from reference TRBV19 and TRBJ2-2, is DGGITQSPKYLFRKEGQNVTLSCEQNLNHDAMYWYRQDPGQGLRLIYYSQIVNDFQKGDIAEGYSVSREKKESFPLTVTSAQKNPTAFYLCASSIVQISNTGELFFGEGSRLTVL.

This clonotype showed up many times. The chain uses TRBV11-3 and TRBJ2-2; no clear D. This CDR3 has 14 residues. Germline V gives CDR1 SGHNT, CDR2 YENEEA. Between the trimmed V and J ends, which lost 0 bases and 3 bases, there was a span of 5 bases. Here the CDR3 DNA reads TGTGCCAGCAGCTTAGACCCCGACACCGGGGAGCTGTTTTTT. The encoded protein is CASSLDPDTGELFF.

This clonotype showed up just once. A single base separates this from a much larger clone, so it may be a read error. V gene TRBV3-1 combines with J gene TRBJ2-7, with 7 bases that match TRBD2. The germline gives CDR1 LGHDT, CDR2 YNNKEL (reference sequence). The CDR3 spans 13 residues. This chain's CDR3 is CPSSSAGRYEQYF. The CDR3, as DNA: TGTCCCAGCAGCTCAGCGGGGCGCTACGAGCAGTACTTC.

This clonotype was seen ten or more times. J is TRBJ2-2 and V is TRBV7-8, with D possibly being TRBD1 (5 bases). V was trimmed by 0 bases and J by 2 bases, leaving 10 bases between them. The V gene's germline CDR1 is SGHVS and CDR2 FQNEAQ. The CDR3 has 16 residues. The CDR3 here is CASSLAVRGNTGELFF. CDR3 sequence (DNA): TGTGCCAGCAGCTTAGCTGTAAGGGGTAACACCGGGGAGCTGTTTTTT.

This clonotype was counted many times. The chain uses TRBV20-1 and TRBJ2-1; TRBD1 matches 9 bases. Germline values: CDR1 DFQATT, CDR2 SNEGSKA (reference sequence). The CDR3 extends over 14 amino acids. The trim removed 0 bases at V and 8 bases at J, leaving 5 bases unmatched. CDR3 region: CSARDRTGVHEQFF. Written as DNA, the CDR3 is TGCAGTGCTAGAGACCGGACAGGGGTCCATGAGCAGTTCTTC.